This is a list of T cell receptor beta chains from one sample in a study of PD-1 blockade in classical Hodgkin lymphoma. Sequencing used immunoSEQ multiplex PCR; TCRdb keeps in-frame clones, though not all of them. The table records under 60,000 clones, just under 75% of them present only once. The material was peripheral blood mononuclear cells (PBMCs), obtained before the second cycle of nivolumab. These receptors were collected from a human donor with classical Hodgkin lymphoma. CDR3s include the opening cysteine and the closing phenylalanine or tryptophan. A D gene is named only where the DNA matches it firmly. Size tells how often a clone was seen (once, few, many) or the class of an expanded clone, and some rows leave it out.

V gene	J gene	CDR3 length	clone size	D gene	CDR3 protein	CDR3 DNA
TRBV27	TRBJ2-1	15	-	TRBD2	CASSFREAIYNEQFF	TGTGCCAGCAGTTTCCGGGAGGCAATCTACAATGAGCAGTTCTTC
TRBV7-9	TRBJ2-6	19	once	-	CASSLAVGIGVSGANVLTF	TGTGCCAGCAGCTTAGCGGTGGGGATCGGGGTTTCTGGGGCCAACGTCCTGACTTTC
TRBV5-1	TRBJ1-1	15	once	-	CASSGGAPMNTEAFF	TGCGCCAGCAGCGGGGGAGCGCCAATGAACACTGAAGCTTTCTTT
TRBV7-3	TRBJ2-7	15	many	TRBD1	CASSLRTGIGYEQYF	TGTGCCAGCAGCTTAAGGACAGGGATTGGCTACGAGCAGTACTTC
TRBV5-1	TRBJ2-3	15	-	-	CASSPGGNVADTQYF	TGCGCCAGCAGCCCGGGGGGCAATGTGGCAGATACGCAGTATTTT
TRBV12-5	TRBJ2-3	13	-	-	CASGPLAPDTQYF	TGTGCTAGTGGACCTTTGGCCCCAGATACGCAGTATTTT
TRBV9	TRBJ1-2	12	-	-	CASSVADYGYTF	TGTGCCAGCAGCGTAGCGGATTATGGCTACACCTTC
TRBV9	TRBJ2-1	12	-	-	CASSVSTTTQFF	TGTGCCAGCAGTGTAAGTACCACTACCCAGTTCTTC
TRBV14	TRBJ2-7	18	-	TRBD1	CASSQLPGQGKNSYEQYF	TGTGCCAGCAGCCAACTACCGGGACAGGGGAAGAACTCCTACGAGCAGTACTTC
TRBV6-5	TRBJ1-5	13	-	-	CASSSTKNQPQHF	TGTGCCAGCAGTTCTACAAAGAATCAGCCCCAGCATTTT
TRBV19	TRBJ1-1	14	once	-	CASSIGATGTQAFF	TGTGCCAGTAGTATAGGGGCTACAGGAACCCAAGCTTTCTTT
TRBV5-1	TRBJ1-3	15	-	-	CASSLSVQSGNTIYF	TGCGCCAGCAGCTTGTCGGTGCAGAGTGGAAACACCATATATTTT
TRBV6-5	TRBJ2-1	13	-	TRBD1	CASRGQGANEQFF	TGTGCCAGCAGGGGACAGGGGGCAAACGAGCAGTTCTTC
TRBV6-5	TRBJ1-1	14	-	-	CASSYMTDNTEAFF	TGTGCCAGCAGTTACATGACAGACAACACTGAAGCTTTCTTT
TRBV11-2	TRBJ2-7	17	-	TRBD1	CASGKIPGQSLSGEQYF	TGTGCCAGCGGAAAAATTCCGGGACAGAGCTTGTCTGGCGAGCAGTACTTC
TRBV2	TRBJ2-3	13	-	-	CASNLQGTDTQYF	TGTGCCAGCAATTTGCAGGGGACAGATACGCAGTATTTT
TRBV10-2	TRBJ2-7	14	few	-	CASSESWGPYEQYF	TGCGCCAGCAGTGAGTCTTGGGGCCCCTACGAGCAGTACTTC
TRBV7-9	TRBJ2-1	12	-	-	CASSLGLGEQFF	TGTGCCAGCAGCTTAGGCCTAGGCGAGCAGTTCTTC
TRBV6-5	TRBJ1-5	14	-	-	CASSYGAGLQPQHF	TGTGCCAGCAGTTACGGAGCAGGGCTACAGCCCCAGCATTTT
TRBV18	TRBJ2-3	15	-	-	CASSPPPARGDTQYF	TGTGCCAGCTCACCACCGCCAGCCAGAGGAGATACGCAGTATTTT
TRBV28	TRBJ1-2	18	few	TRBD1	CASSLTGTGRLMHYGYTF	TGTGCCAGCAGTCTGACCGGGACAGGTCGCCTTATGCACTATGGCTACACCTTC
TRBV5-6	TRBJ2-3	16	-	TRBD1	CASSPEVGQGTDTQYF	TGTGCCAGCAGCCCCGAGGTGGGACAGGGCACAGATACGCAGTATTTT
TRBV7-2	TRBJ1-5	18	-	TRBD1	CASSMGTGGPLSNQPQHF	TGTGCCAGCAGCATGGGGACAGGGGGCCCCCTTAGCAATCAGCCCCAGCATTTT
TRBV2	TRBJ2-7	12	-	-	CASSGESHEQYF	TGTGCCAGCAGTGGTGAGTCCCACGAGCAGTACTTC
TRBV19	TRBJ1-4	15	-	-	CASSDGRPLNEKLFF	TGTGCCTCCTCGGACGGCCGACCACTTAATGAAAAACTGTTTTTT
TRBV10-3	TRBJ2-7	15	many	TRBD2	CAISNRGEALYEQYF	TGTGCCATCAGTAACCGGGGGGAGGCCCTATACGAGCAGTACTTC
TRBV25-1	TRBJ1-1	13	-	-	CASSLGTHTEAFF	TGTGCCAGCAGTCTCGGGACGCACACTGAAGCTTTCTTT
TRBV7-9	TRBJ1-2	15	-	-	CASSPPAGLNYGYTF	TGTGCCAGCAGCCCCCCAGCAGGGCTTAACTATGGCTACACCTTC
TRBV6-6	TRBJ1-1	12	-	-	CASSNINTEAFF	TGTGCCAGCAGTAACATAAACACTGAAGCTTTCTTT
TRBV29-1	TRBJ2-1	12	-	TRBD2	CSALAGYNEQFF	TGCAGCGCTCTAGCGGGATACAATGAGCAGTTCTTC
TRBV10-3	TRBJ1-2	15	-	TRBD1	CAITSTGTGVDGYTF	TGTGCCATCACTTCGACCGGGACAGGTGTCGATGGCTACACCTTC
TRBV28	TRBJ2-7	15	few	-	CASSLFRGQAYEQYF	TGTGCCAGCAGTTTATTCAGGGGACAAGCCTACGAGCAGTACTTC
TRBV2	TRBJ1-4	15	-	TRBD1	CASSPATGANEKLFF	TGTGCCAGCAGCCCCGCGACAGGGGCTAATGAAAAACTGTTTTTT
TRBV27	TRBJ2-7	13	-	-	CASSLKLSYEQYF	TGTGCCAGCAGTTTAAAACTCTCCTACGAGCAGTACTTC
TRBV2	TRBJ2-2	15	-	TRBD2	CASIGTSGRTGELFF	TGTGCCAGCATCGGTACTAGCGGGAGGACCGGGGAGCTGTTTTTT
TRBV6-4	TRBJ2-2	17	-	-	CASSDERVGRNTGELFF	TGTGCCAGCAGTGACGAAAGGGTCGGGAGAAACACCGGGGAGCTGTTTTTT
TRBV30	TRBJ2-3	14	few	-	CAWSKGGGTDTQYF	TGTGCCTGGAGTAAAGGTGGGGGCACAGATACGCAGTATTTT
TRBV6-6	TRBJ1-2	13	-	-	CASSPTGIYGYTF	TGTGCCAGCAGCCCCACAGGGATCTATGGCTACACCTTC
TRBV29-1	TRBJ2-7	14	-	TRBD2	CSVGLAGGPYEQYF	TGCAGCGTTGGACTAGCGGGAGGCCCCTACGAGCAGTACTTC
TRBV19	TRBJ1-5	14	-	-	CASRVGSGDQPQHF	TGTGCCAGTAGGGTAGGCAGTGGAGATCAGCCCCAGCATTTT
TRBV7-8	TRBJ1-3	16	-	TRBD1	CASSFLQGATGNTIYF	TGTGCCAGCAGCTTTCTTCAGGGGGCGACTGGAAACACCATATATTTT
TRBV18	TRBJ2-5	13	-	-	CASSPGGLGTQYF	TGTGCCAGCTCACCAGGGGGGCTCGGGACCCAGTACTTC
TRBV2	TRBJ2-7	14	many	-	CASSAVDWAYEQYF	TGTGCCAGCAGTGCTGTAGATTGGGCCTACGAGCAGTACTTC
TRBV6-1	TRBJ1-1	11	once	-	CASSANTEAFF	TGTGCCAGCAGCGCGAACACTGAAGCTTTCTTT
TRBV19	TRBJ2-7	15	-	-	CASSMVGRISYEQYF	TGTGCCAGTAGTATGGTGGGCCGGATATCCTACGAGCAGTACTTC
TRBV10-3	TRBJ2-1	15	-	TRBD2	CAITSTSAQGDEQFF	TGTGCCATCACCTCAACTAGCGCCCAGGGCGATGAGCAGTTCTTC
TRBV9	TRBJ2-2	17	-	-	CASSVATGILFTGELFF	TGTGCCAGCAGCGTAGCTACGGGGATTCTTTTCACCGGGGAGCTGTTTTTT